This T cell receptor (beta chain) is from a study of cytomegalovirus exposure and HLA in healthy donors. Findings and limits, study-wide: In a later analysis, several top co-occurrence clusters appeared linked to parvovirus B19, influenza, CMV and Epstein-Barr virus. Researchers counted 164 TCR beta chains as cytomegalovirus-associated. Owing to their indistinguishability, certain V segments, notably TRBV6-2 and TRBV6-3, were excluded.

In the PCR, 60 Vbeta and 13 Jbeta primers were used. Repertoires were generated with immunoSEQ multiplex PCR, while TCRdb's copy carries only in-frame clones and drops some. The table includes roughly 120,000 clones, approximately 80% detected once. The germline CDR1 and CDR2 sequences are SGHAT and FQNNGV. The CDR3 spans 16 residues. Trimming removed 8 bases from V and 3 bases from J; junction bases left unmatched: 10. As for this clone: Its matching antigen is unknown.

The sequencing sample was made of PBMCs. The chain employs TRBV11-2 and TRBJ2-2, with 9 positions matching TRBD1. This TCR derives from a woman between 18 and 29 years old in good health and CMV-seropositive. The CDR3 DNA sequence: TGTGCCAGCGGCCTAGGGGGACAGGGTTACACCGGGGAGCTGTTTTTT. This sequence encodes CASGLGGQGYTGELFF.